Listed below are T cell receptor beta chains from one sample, sequenced in a study of T cell responses to AZD1222 COVID-19 vaccine. Some clones are missing from TCRdb's copy, which holds only in-frame ones; the method was immunoSEQ multiplex PCR. The sample contains 150,000 to 180,000 clones, around 85% of which appear only once. Sample: peripheral blood, taken after recovery from COVID-19. The origin of the receptors is an adult who had recovered from COVID-19. Each CDR3 is given with its conserved first and last residue. D genes are given only for firm matches. Rows give clone size only sometimes, using once, few, many, or a class for an expanded clone.

size,D,J,V,DNA,CDR3
NA,NA,TRBJ1-6,TRBV2,TGTGCCAGCAGTGAATCCCTAGGTTCACCCCTCCACTTT,CASSESLGSPLHF
NA,NA,TRBJ1-2,TRBV5-4,TGTGCCAGCAGCTTGGACGGGGGTGGCTATGGCTACACCTTC,CASSLDGGGYGYTF
few,NA,TRBJ2-2,TRBV6-5,TGTGCCAGCAGTTGGGGCCCCCCGAGGGACACCGGGGAGCTGTTTTTT,CASSWGPPRDTGELFF
NA,NA,TRBJ1-3,TRBV6-5,TGTGCCAGCTGGGGCGGTGGAAACACCATATATTTT,CASWGGGNTIYF
NA,TRBD1,TRBJ1-4,TRBV4-1,TGCGCCAGCAGCCTCCAGGGACAGGCAGCGAATGAAAAACTGTTTTTT,CASSLQGQAANEKLFF
once,TRBD1,TRBJ2-4,TRBV13,TGTGCCAGCAAAAATACAGGGGGCTCCAAAAACATTCAGTACTTC,CASKNTGGSKNIQYF
NA,NA,TRBJ1-1,TRBV9,TGTGCCAGCAGCGCTCCCAGGGATGCTGAAGCTTTCTTT,CASSAPRDAEAFF
once,NA,TRBJ1-2,TRBV7-2,TGTGCCAGCAGCCCCGGTGGAGGGCATGGCTACACCTTC,CASSPGGGHGYTF
NA,NA,TRBJ1-2,TRBV29-1,TGCAGCGTGGGGGCAGGGTTGAACTATGGCTACACCTTC,CSVGAGLNYGYTF
NA,TRBD1,TRBJ2-7,TRBV4-2,TGTGCCAGCAGCCCCGCCGGCACAGGGGATTACTACGAGCAGTACTTC,CASSPAGTGDYYEQYF
NA,NA,TRBJ1-2,TRBV19,TGTGCCAGTACCAGATCAGGGGCCGTTTATGGCTACACCTTC,CASTRSGAVYGYTF
NA,NA,TRBJ2-7,TRBV5-1,TGCGCCAGCAGCTTGGTCACAGGAGGGGGTTACGAGCAGTACTTC,CASSLVTGGGYEQYF
NA,TRBD1,TRBJ2-1,TRBV5-1,TGCGCCAGCAACCAGGGGGAGCCCCACAATGAGCAGTTCTTC,CASNQGEPHNEQFF
NA,TRBD1,TRBJ2-3,TRBV18,TGTGCCAGCTCACCAAGGACAGGAGACGGGATAGATACGCAGTATTTT,CASSPRTGDGIDTQYF
once,TRBD1,TRBJ2-5,TRBV2,TGTGCCAGCCGACCGGGACAGGGATTTGAGGAGACCCAGTACTTC,CASRPGQGFEETQYF
NA,TRBD2,TRBJ2-7,TRBV6-5,TGTGCCAGCGGGGGACTAGCGGGAGCGGGCGAGCAGTACTTC,CASGGLAGAGEQYF
NA,NA,TRBJ1-2,TRBV9,TGTGCCAGCAGCGTAGATAGTAACTATGGCTACACCTTC,CASSVDSNYGYTF
NA,NA,TRBJ2-2,TRBV11-2,TGTGCCAGCAGCCCGCTTGTTACGGGCGGGGAGCTGTTTTTT,CASSPLVTGGELFF
NA,NA,TRBJ1-1,TRBV18,TGTGCCAGCTCCCAGGACGTGGGGGGAGTGGGTACTGAAGCTTTCTTT,CASSQDVGGVGTEAFF
NA,NA,TRBJ1-3,TRBV7-9,TGTGCCAGCAGCCCTAGCGGACAGTACGGAAACACCATATATTTT,CASSPSGQYGNTIYF
NA,NA,TRBJ2-5,TRBV12-3/TRBV12-4,TGTGCCAGCAGTCTTCGGGAGACCCAGTACTTC,CASSLRETQYF
NA,NA,TRBJ1-5,TRBV28,TGTGCCAGCAATCCCCGGGGTTTGGGCAATCAGCCCCAGCATTTT,CASNPRGLGNQPQHF
once,TRBD2,TRBJ2-3,TRBV5-1,TGCGCCAGCAGCCCCGCTCGGACTAGCGGGAGGGGAGATACGCAGTATTTT,CASSPARTSGRGDTQYF
NA,TRBD2,TRBJ2-4,TRBV3-1/TRBV3-2,TGTGCCAGCAGCCAAGGGGGGGGCATTCAGTACTTC,CASSQGGGIQYF
NA,NA,TRBJ2-6,TRBV9,TGTGCCAGCAGCGTAGAGGGGACTTCCTCTGGGGCCAACGTCCTGACTTTC,CASSVEGTSSGANVLTF
NA,NA,TRBJ2-1,TRBV14,TGTGCCAGCAGCCAAGGTTTGGGGGGCTACAATGAGCAGTTCTTC,CASSQGLGGYNEQFF
NA,TRBD1,TRBJ2-7,TRBV11-2,TGTGCCAGCAGCGACAGGGTCTCCTACGAGCAGTACTTC,CASSDRVSYEQYF
NA,NA,TRBJ1-1,TRBV21-1,TGTGCCAGCAGCAAGGGACACTCACTCCGTGAAGCTTTCTTT,CASSKGHSLREAFF
once,NA,TRBJ1-3,TRBV25-1,TGTGCCAGCAGTGTTCAGGGGGGAAACACCATATATTTT,CASSVQGGNTIYF
NA,TRBD2,TRBJ2-2,TRBV10-3,TGTGCCACGGGACTAGCGGGAGGGGACACCGGGGAGCTGTTTTTT,CATGLAGGDTGELFF
NA,NA,TRBJ1-6,TRBV5-1,TGCGCCAGCAGCCTCGACTCCGGGACTGGGGATTCACCCCTCCACTTT,CASSLDSGTGDSPLHF
NA,NA,TRBJ2-5,TRBV18,TGTGCCAGCCTGTACCAAGAGACCCAGTACTTC,CASLYQETQYF
NA,NA,TRBJ2-7,TRBV19,TGTGCCAGTAGTCCCGGGGACGAGCAGTACTTC,CASSPGDEQYF
NA,TRBD1,TRBJ2-2,TRBV6-5,TGTGCCAGCAGACAGGACAGGGACACCGGGGAGCTGTTTTTT,CASRQDRDTGELFF
few,NA,TRBJ1-2,TRBV12-3/TRBV12-4,TGTGCCAGCAGTTTCGGGGATACTGGTGGCTACACCTTC,CASSFGDTGGYTF
once,NA,TRBJ2-7,TRBV2,TGTGCCACTGCTCCGGGACGCCGGGCCTACGAGCAGTACTTC,CATAPGRRAYEQYF
NA,TRBD2,TRBJ2-2,TRBV2,TGTGCCAGCACGATTCGAGCGGGAATATTCAGAACCGGGGAGCTGTTTTTT,CASTIRAGIFRTGELFF
NA,TRBD1,TRBJ2-7,TRBV24-1,TGTGCCACCAGTGCACAGGGGATCTACGAGCAGTACTTC,CATSAQGIYEQYF
NA,NA,TRBJ1-6,TRBV3-1/TRBV3-2,TGTGCCAGCAGCCGGCGGACCTATAATTCACCCCTCCACTTT,CASSRRTYNSPLHF
NA,NA,TRBJ2-3,TRBV19,TGTGCCAGTAGTGAGGCGGTAGATACGCAGTATTTT,CASSEAVDTQYF
NA,NA,TRBJ1-5,TRBV6-5,TGTGCCAGCAGGCGACAGGAAAATCAGCCCCAGCATTTT,CASRRQENQPQHF
NA,NA,TRBJ2-7,TRBV15,TGTGCCACTTCTCCAACGCTAGCGTCCTACGAGCAGTACTTC,CATSPTLASYEQYF
NA,NA,TRBJ2-5,TRBV29-1,TGCAGCGTCGCTACTAGTACAGAGACCCAGTACTTC,CSVATSTETQYF
NA,TRBD1,TRBJ1-5,TRBV6-2/TRBV6-3,TGTGCCAGCAGCCAGGGAAACAGGGGACATCAGCCCCAGCATTTT,CASSQGNRGHQPQHF
NA,NA,TRBJ1-2,TRBV5-1,TGCGCCAGCAGACTAGCCATGATTGGGGGGGAAAACTATGGCTACACCTTC,CASRLAMIGGENYGYTF
few,NA,TRBJ2-7,TRBV5-1,TGCGCCAGCAGCTTGGCCCTGGGGACTTTTATCAACGAGCAGTACTTC,CASSLALGTFINEQYF
NA,NA,TRBJ1-5,TRBV28,TGTGCCACTACAGGGAGGTTAAGTCAGCCCCAGCATTTT,CATTGRLSQPQHF
NA,NA,TRBJ2-1,TRBV15,TGTGCCACCAACTCAGATGGAAGCTCCTACAATGAGCAGTTCTTC,CATNSDGSSYNEQFF
once,TRBD1,TRBJ1-2,TRBV5-4,TGTGCCAGCAGCTTACAGGGGGCTTTATATGGCTACACCTTC,CASSLQGALYGYTF
once,NA,TRBJ2-4,TRBV11-2,TGTGCCAGCAGCTTAGCGGGTGGAAGAAACATTCAGTACTTC,CASSLAGGRNIQYF
NA,NA,TRBJ1-2,TRBV27,TGTGCCAGCAGTGCCCAAGGGGGAGGGGTTGATGGCTACACCTTC,CASSAQGGGVDGYTF
NA,NA,TRBJ1-2,TRBV6-2/TRBV6-3,TGTGCCAGCAGTGGGCAGGGGATCTATGGCTACACCTTC,CASSGQGIYGYTF
NA,TRBD1,TRBJ2-1,TRBV28,TGTGCCAGCAGTAAGCGACCCTGGACAGGGAGCTCCTACAATGAGCAGTTCTTC,CASSKRPWTGSSYNEQFF
NA,TRBD1,TRBJ1-5,TRBV2,TGTGCCAGCACGCCCGACAGGGGCGGCGATCAGCCCCAGCATTTT,CASTPDRGGDQPQHF
NA,TRBD2,TRBJ2-7,TRBV28,TGTGCCAGCTCTTCGTCCGGGACTACCTACGAGCAGTACTTC,CASSSSGTTYEQYF
NA,NA,TRBJ2-3,TRBV9,TGTGCCAGCAGCGTAGTCGGGGGGCTAAAAGATACGCAGTATTTT,CASSVVGGLKDTQYF
NA,NA,TRBJ2-5,TRBV5-5,TGTGCCAGCAGGCCGTGGAACAAAGAGACCCAGTACTTC,CASRPWNKETQYF